This TCR beta chain was recorded in a study of control samples from healthy donors and cancer patients (dated by TCRdb to about 2020). Preparation of the library involved the immunoSEQ multiplex PCR assay. TCRdb provides this immuneACCESS table in a form limited to in-frame rearrangements. Some clones are lacking; in checked studies, under half of them reflect an unresolved V gene, and why the rest are absent is not known. For this sample there are tens of thousands of clones; around 85% appear just once. The top ten constitute about 36% of the sample. Points on this clone: Its antigen is unknown. The sample holds no much larger clone one base away, and base qualities are not on file.

This receptor was identified in a man between 65 and 85 years old with lung cancer. The sequenced sample consisted of PBMCs.

The nucleotide sequence reads TGTGCCAGTAGTATTATCGGGCAGGTTGAAGCTTTCTTT. Translated, it gives CASSIIGQVEAFF. The chain is made from TRBV19 and TRBJ1-1; too little of a D gene remains to name it. For CDR1 and CDR2, the germline V gene (reference sequence) lists LNHDA and SQIVND. Between the V and J ends, shortened by 3 bases and 7 bases respectively, the junction contains 12 bases. From the cysteine up to the phenylalanine, the CDR3 has a length of 13 residues. The only DNA kept is the CDR3, 39 bases in frame from the first base.